Listed here are 24 T cell receptor beta chains from one sample, sequenced in a study of blood T cell repertoires in COVID-19 (dated by TCRdb to about 2020). Library preparation employed the immunoSEQ multiplex PCR assay. TCRdb mirrors the immuneACCESS table, restricted to in-frame sequences. Some clones are absent from its copies; in checked studies, under half trace to an unresolved V gene, and the reason for the others is unknown. For this sample there are 200,000 to 300,000 clones; approximately 86% appear just once. The top ten clonotypes cover 1.5% to 2% of the sample. What was sequenced was peripheral blood. These receptors all stem from a man aged 25 to 40 with active or convalescent COVID-19.

The genes are TRBV19 and TRBJ1-5, with 8 bases fitting TRBD1. The CDR3 contains 17 residues. With 6 bases clipped from V and 0 bases from J, the junction kept 10 bases outside the gene matches. The germline V gene has CDR1 LNHDA and CDR2 SQIVND (reference sequence). The chain's CDR3 is CASSSGTGVYSNQPQHF. DNA for the CDR3: TGTGCCAGTAGCTCCGGGACAGGAGTTTATAGCAATCAGCCCCAGCATTTT. Looking up the rest from reference TRBV19 and TRBJ1-5 gives the full variable domain: DGGITQSPKYLFRKEGQNVTLSCEQNLNHDAMYWYRQDPGQGLRLIYYSQIVNDFQKGDIAEGYSVSREKKESFPLTVTSAQKNPTAFYLCASSSGTGVYSNQPQHFGDGTRLSIL.

This chain uses TRBV7-2 with TRBJ2-2, with D unresolved. CDR3 length: 13 residues. V was pared by 3 bases and J by 7 bases, with 9 bases between. Germline V gene sequence: CDR1 SGHTA, CDR2 FQGNSA. The CDR3 nucleotides are TGTGCCAGCAGCTTTCTGACAAGCGGGGAGCTGTTTTTT. As protein: CASSFLTSGELFF.

This clone showed up just once. The V and J genes are TRBV18 and TRBJ2-3, with 9 bases matching TRBD2. The trim removed 1 base at V and 0 bases at J, leaving 2 bases unmatched. This CDR3 contains 16 residues. The germline V gene has CDR1 KGHSH and CDR2 LQKENI. DNA for the CDR3: TGTGCCAGCTCACCACAGCGGGGGGCAAGCACAGATACGCAGTATTTT. It is translated as CASSPQRGASTDTQYF.

V and J are TRBV20-1 and TRBJ2-4; D not certain. The CDR3 totals 10 residues. Trimming cost V 7 bases and J 8 bases, with 9 bases left between them. Germline V gene sequence: CDR1 DFQATT, CDR2 SNEGSKA (reference sequence). The CDR3 loop is CSGATDIQYF. CDR3 DNA: TGCAGTGGGGCAACGGACATTCAGTACTTC.

V and J are TRBV4-1 and TRBJ2-7, with TRBD2 as a possible D gene (6 bases). This CDR3 has 14 residues. The germline CDR1 and CDR2 sequences are MGHRA and YSYEKL. Deletions cut 3 bases from V and 4 bases from J, with 13 bases between. CDR3 sequence (DNA): TGCGCCAGCAGCCACCTTTTCGGGACTTACGAGCAGTACTTC. Protein sequence: CASSHLFGTYEQYF.

The genes are TRBV9 and TRBJ1-4, with 12 bases matching TRBD1. V lost 4 bases and J lost 8; bases outside the gene matches: 6. The CDR3 runs 15 residues. The V gene's germline CDR1 is SGDLS and CDR2 YYNGEE. Here the CDR3 DNA reads TGTGCCAGCAGCTCCCGGGACAGGGGGCAAGAAAAACTGTTTTTT. Encoded protein: CASSSRDRGQEKLFF.

The J gene is TRBJ1-5, the V gene TRBV19; D is possibly TRBD1 (6 bases). The CDR3 consists of 14 residues. Germline V gene lookup returns CDR1 LNHDA and CDR2 SQIVND (reference sequence). V gave up 7 bases and J gave up 2 bases, with 12 bases separating them. The CDR3 region has the DNA TGTGCCAGTAAAACGGACAGAGGCAATCAGCCCCAGCATTTT. Translation: CASKTDRGNQPQHF.

The J gene is TRBJ2-5, the V gene TRBV21-1; the D segment call TRBD2 is taken from the table without a DNA check. TRBV21-1 is given as a pseudogene. There are 16 residues in the CDR3. For the CDR3, the DNA is TGTGCCAGCAGCAAGGAGGGAGTAACGTGGCAAGAGACCCAGTACTTC. Translated: CASSKEGVTWQETQYF.

The chain links TRBV18 to TRBJ2-2, with TRBD1 identical over 9 bases. This CDR3 comprises 17 residues. Unmatched junction bases numbered 11, after V lost 8 bases and J lost 1 base. Per the germline V gene, CDR1 is KGHSH and CDR2 is LQKENI. DNA for the CDR3: TGTGCCAGCGCAACAGGGGGCTTAAAGAGGAACACCGGGGAGCTGTTTTTT. Translation gives CASATGGLKRNTGELFF.

This rearrangement joins TRBV5-1 to TRBJ2-7; 9 bases are shared with TRBD1. Per the germline V gene, CDR1 is SGHRS and CDR2 is YFSETQ. The V gene end was trimmed by 0 bases and the J gene end by 6 bases; junction bases not matched to a gene: 4. The CDR3 has 14 amino acids. The CDR3 protein is CASSLEGTGPEQYF. The CDR3 coding sequence is TGCGCCAGCAGCTTGGAAGGGACAGGGCCCGAGCAGTACTTC.

This chain connects TRBV5-1 to TRBJ2-3; TRBD1 might be the D (7 bases). The CDR3 sequence is 15 residues long. CDR1 is SGHRS and CDR2 is YFSETQ in the germline V gene. Between the trimmed V and J ends, which lost 4 bases and 4 bases, there was a span of 16 bases. The CDR3 coding sequence is TGCGCCAGCAGCGCGGGACAGATAGACCCAGATACGCAGTATTTT. Residues: CASSAGQIDPDTQYF.

V is TRBV7-6 and J is TRBJ1-6; 11 bases are shared with TRBD1. Germline CDR1 reads SGHVS; CDR2 reads FNYEAQ. The CDR3 covers 17 residues. The junction had 5 bases not matched to a gene; V was cut back by 1 base and J by 6 bases. The CDR3, as DNA: TGTGCCAGCAGCTTAGGGACAGGGGGCTTGGGTAATTCACCCCTCCACTTT. Translated: CASSLGTGGLGNSPLHF. Full variable domain (outside the CDR3, taken from reference TRBV7-6 and TRBJ1-6): GAGVSQSPRYKVTKRGQDVALRCDPISGHVSLYWYRQALGQGPEFLTYFNYEAQQDKSGLPNDRFSAERPEGSISTLTIQRTEQRDSAMYRCASSLGTGGLGNSPLHFGNGTRLTVT.

This chain links TRBV7-2 with TRBJ1-5; no clear D gene. Deletions cut 5 bases from V and 6 bases from J, with 8 bases between. The CDR3 spans 12 residues. In germline, CDR1 is SGHTA, CDR2 FQGNSA. CDR3 bases: TGTGCCAGCAGCGTGTCGGGTCAGCCCCAGCATTTT. Translating it yields CASSVSGQPQHF.

The rearrangement joins TRBV19 to TRBJ2-5; tentative D call: TRBD1 (5 bases). The V gene's germline CDR1 is LNHDA and CDR2 SQIVND (reference sequence). The V end was cut by 5 bases, the J end by 5 bases, with 9 bases between. The CDR3 is made up of 12 amino acids. DNA for the CDR3: TGTGCCAGTAGTGTAAACAGGGAGACCCAGTACTTC. It yields the protein CASSVNRETQYF.

The chain is built from TRBV7-9 and TRBJ2-3; the D gene is possibly TRBD2 (5 bases). Germline assignment: CDR1 SEHNR and CDR2 FQNEAQ (reference sequence). CDR3 length: 14 amino acids. V lost 5 bases and J lost 0, with 9 bases in between. This CDR3 reads CASSPSGSTDTQYF. The CDR3 nucleotides are TGTGCCAGCAGCCCGAGCGGAAGCACAGATACGCAGTATTTT.

The rearrangement links TRBV12-3 or TRBV12-4 to TRBJ2-5; D gene uncertain. The CDR3 has 12 residues. Between the trimmed V and J ends, which lost 2 bases and 5 bases, there was a span of 6 bases. The CDR3 DNA reads TGTGCCAGCAGTTTAATTCAGGAGACCCAGTACTTC. Translated: CASSLIQETQYF.

The rearrangement uses TRBV4-3 and TRBJ1-6, with TRBD1 matching 7 bases. CDR3 size: 16 residues. Unmatched junction bases numbered 11, after V lost 4 bases and J lost 8 bases. The germline gives CDR1 LGHNA, CDR2 YSLEER. The CDR3 nucleotides read TGCGCCAGCAGCCTAAATACCGGGACAGTTGATTCACCCCTCCACTTT. Residues: CASSLNTGTVDSPLHF.

This clone has more than one count but fewer than ten. The genes are TRBV4-2 and TRBJ1-1; D is perhaps TRBD1 (5 bases). The CDR3 totals 12 residues. Trimming left V 4 bases short and J 8 bases short, with 11 bases between. The germline gives CDR1 LGHNA, CDR2 YNFKEQ. This chain's CDR3 is CASSRPTDEAFF. For the CDR3, the DNA is TGTGCCAGCAGCCGACCGACAGACGAAGCTTTCTTT.

V usage is TRBV4-3 and J usage is TRBJ1-4, with 10 bases that match TRBD1. The CDR3 is made up of 15 amino acids. Germline V gene sequence: CDR1 LGHNA, CDR2 YSLEER. Trimming at V came to 2 bases and at J to 13 bases, leaving 10 bases not matched to a gene. CDR3 coding DNA: TGCGCCAGCAGCCAACTGGGACAGGGGAGAGTAAGACTGTTTTTT. This translates into CASSQLGQGRVRLFF.

The chain combines TRBV7-9 with TRBJ1-4; 11 bases align to TRBD1. The CDR3 sequence is 15 residues long. Germline V gene lookup returns CDR1 SEHNR and CDR2 FQNEAQ (reference sequence). The trim removed 6 bases at V and 10 bases at J, leaving 10 bases unmatched. Written as DNA, the CDR3 is TGTGCCAGCAGTCGAGGACAGGGGGCGATGTCAAAACTGTTTTTT. Translation: CASSRGQGAMSKLFF.

The chain is built from TRBV5-1 and TRBJ2-7, with D possibly matching TRBD2 (6 bases). Trimming shortened V by 4 bases and J by 5 bases, and 13 bases separated the two germline ends. CDR1 and CDR2 from the germline V gene are SGHRS and YFSETQ. The CDR3 covers 13 residues. CDR3 sequence (DNA): TGCGCCAGCAGCGTTACGGCGGGGAACGAGCAGTACTTC. It yields the protein CASSVTAGNEQYF.

The chain uses TRBV27 and TRBJ2-3, with unresolved D. Trimming pared 3 bases from V and 0 bases from J, leaving 4 bases between. There are 13 residues in the CDR3. Germline V gene data show CDR1 as MNHEY and CDR2 as SMNVEV (reference sequence). CDR3 in DNA: TGTGCCAGCAGTTTTTCTAGCACAGATACGCAGTATTTT. Amino acids: CASSFSSTDTQYF.

This rearrangement joins TRBV19 to TRBJ1-2, with 8 bases aligning to TRBD1. With V trimmed by 6 bases and J by 4 bases, 7 bases remained unmatched. Germline lookup yields CDR1 LNHDA and CDR2 SQIVND (reference sequence). The CDR3 has 14 amino acids. CDR3 amino acids: CASRDGQGGYGYTF. The DNA for the CDR3 is TGTGCCAGTAGGGATGGACAGGGAGGCTATGGCTACACCTTC.

The table lists this clone with a few counts. CDR3 residues: CASRQGPGYSPLHF. CDR3 DNA: TGTGCCAGCAGACAGGGCCCAGGGTATTCACCCCTCCACTTT. V and J are TRBV6-6 and TRBJ1-6; D might be TRBD1 (6 bases). Trimming cost V 6 bases and J 8 bases, with 14 bases left between them. Germline CDR1 is MNHNY and CDR2 is SVGAGI (reference sequence). This CDR3 comprises 14 residues.